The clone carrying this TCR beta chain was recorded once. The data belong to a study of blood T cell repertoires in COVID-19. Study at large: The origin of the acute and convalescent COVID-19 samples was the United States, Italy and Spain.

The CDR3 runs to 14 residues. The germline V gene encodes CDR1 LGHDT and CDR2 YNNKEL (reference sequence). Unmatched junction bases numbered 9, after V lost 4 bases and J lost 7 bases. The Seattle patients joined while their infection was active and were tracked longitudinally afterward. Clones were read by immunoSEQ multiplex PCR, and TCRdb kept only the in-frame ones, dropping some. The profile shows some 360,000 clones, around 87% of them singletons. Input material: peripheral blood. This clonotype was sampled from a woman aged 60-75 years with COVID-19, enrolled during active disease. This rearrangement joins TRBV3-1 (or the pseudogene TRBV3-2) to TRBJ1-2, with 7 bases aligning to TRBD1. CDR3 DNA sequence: TGTGCCAGCAGCCCCAACAGGGGAGGTGGTGGCTACACCTTC. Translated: CASSPNRGGGGYTF.